This TCR beta chain was retrieved from a study of regulatory T cells in long-lasting Graves disease. This clonotype was observed a few times. The time point was: persistent/refractory GD, antithyroid drugs over 5 years with positive TRAb. PBMC-extracted RNA yielded the TCR library. Diagnosing Graves' disease relied on the American Thyroid Association guidelines. The germline V and J ends were trimmed by 7 bases and 0 bases, with 12 bases remaining between them. This CDR3 is built from 14 residues. Germline V gene sequence: CDR1 SEHNR, CDR2 FQNEAQ (reference sequence). According to the study, TCR beta libraries were built with iRepertoire HTBI primers and CDR3-region Arm-PCR. TCRdb independently ran MiXCR on the multiplex PCR reads; one entry per CDR3 protein. The table shows around 300,000 distinct CDR3 sequences, with around a fifth occurring only once.

This TCR derives from a female donor with Graves disease. The specimen comprised peripheral blood mononuclear cells (PBMCs), sampled when the disease was refractory, from a patient treated with antithyroid drugs. The chain is built from TRBV7-9 and TRBJ1-1; D gene unclear. The chain's CDR3 is CASTPGGMNTEAFF. CDR3 nucleotides: TGTGCCAGCACCCCAGGCGGGATGAACACTGAAGCTTTCTTT.